The clone carrying this T cell receptor beta chain was recorded only once. This sample is part of a study of blood T cell repertoires in COVID-19. Study at large: The origin of the acute and convalescent COVID-19 samples was the United States, Italy and Spain. PBMCs, B-cell-depleted T cells, or T cells were the source of the cDNA or gDNA that made up the material.

Source study methods: Cell counts per sample came from amplifying reference gene primers. Here immunoSEQ multiplex PCR was the method, and the copy in TCRdb shows in-frame clones only, minus some. From that table come the V and J calls and clone size; the DNA was used to work out D and trimming. The sample lists approximately 40,000 clones; 80% to 95% were seen once. The length of the CDR3 is 14 residues. Between the trimmed V and J ends, which lost 4 bases and 4 bases, there was a span of 13 bases. Germline CDR1 and CDR2: LGHDT and YNNKEL (reference sequence). The chain couples TRBV3-1 (or the pseudogene TRBV3-2) to TRBJ1-2; tentative D call: TRBD1 (6 bases). The sequenced sample consisted of peripheral blood. The receptor's source is a woman of 80 years or more with acute or convalescent COVID-19. The CDR3 protein is CASSPQQGIYGYTF. The CDR3 region has the DNA TGTGCCAGCAGCCCTCAACAGGGTATCTATGGCTACACCTTC.